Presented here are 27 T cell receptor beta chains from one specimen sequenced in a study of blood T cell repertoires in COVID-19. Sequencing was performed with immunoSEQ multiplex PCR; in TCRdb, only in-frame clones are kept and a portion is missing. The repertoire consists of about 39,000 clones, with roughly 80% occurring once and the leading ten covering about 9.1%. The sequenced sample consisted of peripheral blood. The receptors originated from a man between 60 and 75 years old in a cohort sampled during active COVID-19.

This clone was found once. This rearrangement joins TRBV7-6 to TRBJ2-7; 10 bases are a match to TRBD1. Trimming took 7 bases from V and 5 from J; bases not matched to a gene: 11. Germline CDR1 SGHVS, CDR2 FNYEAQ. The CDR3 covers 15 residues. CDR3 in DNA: TGTGCCAGCACCTCGTCGGACAGGGGGTTAAACGAGCAGTACTTC. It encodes CASTSSDRGLNEQYF.

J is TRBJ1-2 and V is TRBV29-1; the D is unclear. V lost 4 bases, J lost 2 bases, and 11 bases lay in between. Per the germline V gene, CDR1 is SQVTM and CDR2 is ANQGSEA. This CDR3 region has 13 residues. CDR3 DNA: TGCAGCGTTGCTATAGCCCTCAACTATGGCTACACCTTC. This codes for CSVAIALNYGYTF.

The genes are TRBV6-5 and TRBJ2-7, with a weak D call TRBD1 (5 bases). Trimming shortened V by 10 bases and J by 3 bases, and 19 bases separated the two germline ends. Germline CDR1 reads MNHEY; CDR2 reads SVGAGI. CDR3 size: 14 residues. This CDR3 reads CATPKGSGLYEQYF. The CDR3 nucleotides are TGTGCCACCCCAAAGGGGTCAGGGCTCTACGAGCAGTACTTC.

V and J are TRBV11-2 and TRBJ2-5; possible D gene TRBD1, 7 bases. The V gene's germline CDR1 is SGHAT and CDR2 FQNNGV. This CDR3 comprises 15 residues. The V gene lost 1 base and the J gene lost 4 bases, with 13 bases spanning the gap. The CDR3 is CASSLGNRGGETQYF. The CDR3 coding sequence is TGTGCCAGCAGCTTAGGAAACAGGGGAGGAGAGACCCAGTACTTC.

The CDR3 nucleotides are TGCGCCAGCAGCCCCCCGAGCTGGGATACGCAGTATTTT. Translating it yields CASSPPSWDTQYF. The gene calls are TRBV5-1 and TRBJ2-3, with D unclear. This CDR3 is built from 13 residues. Trimming took 4 bases from V and 6 from J, leaving 12 bases between them. Per the germline V gene, CDR1 is SGHRS and CDR2 is YFSETQ.

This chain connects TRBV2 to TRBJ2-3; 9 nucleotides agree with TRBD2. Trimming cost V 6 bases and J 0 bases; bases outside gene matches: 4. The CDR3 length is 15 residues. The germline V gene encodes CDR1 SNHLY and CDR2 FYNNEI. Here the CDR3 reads CASSVAGASTDTQYF. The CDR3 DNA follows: TGTGCCAGCAGCGTAGCGGGGGCTAGCACAGATACGCAGTATTTT. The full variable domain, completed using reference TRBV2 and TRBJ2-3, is EPEVTQTPSHQVTQMGQEVILRCVPISNHLYFYWYRQILGQKVEFLVSFYNNEISEKSEIFDDQFSVERPDGSNFTLKIRSTKLEDSAMYFCASSVAGASTDTQYFGPGTRLTVL.

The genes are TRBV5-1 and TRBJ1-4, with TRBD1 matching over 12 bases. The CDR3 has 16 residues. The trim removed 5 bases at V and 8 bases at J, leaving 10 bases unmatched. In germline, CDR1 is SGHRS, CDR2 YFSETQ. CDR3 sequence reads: CASRPGQGAAGEKLFF. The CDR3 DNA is TGCGCCAGCAGGCCGGGACAGGGGGCTGCAGGGGAAAAACTGTTTTTT. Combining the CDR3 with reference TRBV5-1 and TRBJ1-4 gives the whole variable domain KAGVTQTPRYLIKTRGQQVTLSCSPISGHRSVSWYQQTPGQGLQFLFEYFSETQRNKGNFPGRFSGRQFSNSRSEMNVSTLELGDSALYLCASRPGQGAAGEKLFFGSGTQLSVL.

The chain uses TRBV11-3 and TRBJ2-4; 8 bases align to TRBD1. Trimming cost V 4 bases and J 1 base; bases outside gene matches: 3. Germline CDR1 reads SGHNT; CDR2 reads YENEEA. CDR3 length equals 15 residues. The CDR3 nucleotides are TGTGCCAGCAGCTCGGACAGGGTGGCCAAAAACATTCAGTACTTC. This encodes CASSSDRVAKNIQYF.

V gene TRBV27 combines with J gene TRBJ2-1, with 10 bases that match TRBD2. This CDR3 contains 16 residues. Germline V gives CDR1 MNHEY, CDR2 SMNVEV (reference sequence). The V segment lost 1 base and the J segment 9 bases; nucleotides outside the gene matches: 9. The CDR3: CASSLFASGSSSEQFF. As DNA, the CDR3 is TGTGCCAGCAGTTTATTCGCTAGCGGGAGTTCTAGTGAGCAGTTCTTC.

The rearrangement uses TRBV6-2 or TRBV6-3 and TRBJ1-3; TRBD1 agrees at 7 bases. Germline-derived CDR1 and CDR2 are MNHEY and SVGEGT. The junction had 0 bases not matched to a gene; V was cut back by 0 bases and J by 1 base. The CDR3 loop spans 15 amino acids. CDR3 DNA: TGTGCCAGCAGTTACTCGACAGGGTCTGGAAACACCATATATTTT. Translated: CASSYSTGSGNTIYF.

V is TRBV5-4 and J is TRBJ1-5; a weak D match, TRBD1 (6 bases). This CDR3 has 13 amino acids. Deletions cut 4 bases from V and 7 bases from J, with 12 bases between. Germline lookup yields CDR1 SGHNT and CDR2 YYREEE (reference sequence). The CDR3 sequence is CASSRDIKQPQHF. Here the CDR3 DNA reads TGTGCCAGCAGCCGGGACATTAAACAGCCCCAGCATTTT.

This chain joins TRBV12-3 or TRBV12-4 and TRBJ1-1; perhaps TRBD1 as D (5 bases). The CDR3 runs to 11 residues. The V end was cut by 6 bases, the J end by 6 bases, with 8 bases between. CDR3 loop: CASRLTAEAFF. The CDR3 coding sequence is TGTGCCAGCAGGCTGACAGCTGAAGCTTTCTTT.

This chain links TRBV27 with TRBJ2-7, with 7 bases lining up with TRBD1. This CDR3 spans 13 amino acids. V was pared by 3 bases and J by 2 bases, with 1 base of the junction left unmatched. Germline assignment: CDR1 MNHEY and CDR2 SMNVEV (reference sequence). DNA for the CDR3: TGTGCCAGCAGTTTCGGACAGGCCTACGAGCAGTACTTC. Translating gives CASSFGQAYEQYF.

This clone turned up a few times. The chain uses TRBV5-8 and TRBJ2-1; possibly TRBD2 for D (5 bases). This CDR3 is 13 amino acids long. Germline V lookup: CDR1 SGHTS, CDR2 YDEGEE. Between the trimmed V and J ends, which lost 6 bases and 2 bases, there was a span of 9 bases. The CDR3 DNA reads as TGTGCCAGCACCGGGGTCACCTACAATGAGCAGTTCTTC. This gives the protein CASTGVTYNEQFF.

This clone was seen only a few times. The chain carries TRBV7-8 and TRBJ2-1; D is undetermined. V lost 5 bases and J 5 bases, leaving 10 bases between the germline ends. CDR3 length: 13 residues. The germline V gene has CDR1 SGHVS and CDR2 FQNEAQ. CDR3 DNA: TGTGCCAGCAGCCCCCCGCCTAACAATGAGCAGTTCTTC. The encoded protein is CASSPPPNNEQFF. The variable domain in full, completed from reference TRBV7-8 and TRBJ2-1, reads GAGVSQSPRYKVAKRGQDVALRCDPISGHVSLFWYQQALGQGPEFLTYFQNEAQLDKSGLPSDRFFAERPEGSVSTLKIQRTQQEDSAVYLCASSPPPNNEQFFGPGTRLTVL.

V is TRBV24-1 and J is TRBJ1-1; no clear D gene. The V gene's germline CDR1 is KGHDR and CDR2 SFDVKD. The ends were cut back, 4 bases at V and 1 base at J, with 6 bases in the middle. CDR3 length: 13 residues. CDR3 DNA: TGTGCCACCAGTGAACCCGGGAACACTGAAGCTTTCTTT. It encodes CATSEPGNTEAFF.

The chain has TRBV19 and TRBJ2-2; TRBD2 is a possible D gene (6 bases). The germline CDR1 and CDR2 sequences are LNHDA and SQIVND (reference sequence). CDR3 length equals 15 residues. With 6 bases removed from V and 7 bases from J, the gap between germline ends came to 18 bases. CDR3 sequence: CASRAATGRGGELFF. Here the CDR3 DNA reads TGTGCCAGTAGAGCAGCGACGGGGCGGGGCGGGGAGCTGTTTTTT.

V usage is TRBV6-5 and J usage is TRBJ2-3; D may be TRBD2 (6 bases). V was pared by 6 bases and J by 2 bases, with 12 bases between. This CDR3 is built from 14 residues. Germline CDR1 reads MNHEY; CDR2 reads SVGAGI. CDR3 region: CASSAGGVTDTQYF. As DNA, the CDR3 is TGTGCCAGCAGCGCCGGAGGGGTCACAGATACGCAGTATTTT.

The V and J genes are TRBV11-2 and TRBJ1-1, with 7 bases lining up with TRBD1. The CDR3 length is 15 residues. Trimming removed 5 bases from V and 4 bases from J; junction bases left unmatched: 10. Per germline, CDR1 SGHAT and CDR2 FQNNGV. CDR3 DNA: TGTGCCAGCAGCCCAATAGCGACAGGGAGCACTGAAGCTTTCTTT. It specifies CASSPIATGSTEAFF. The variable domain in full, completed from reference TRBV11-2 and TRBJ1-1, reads EAGVAQSPRYKIIEKRQSVAFWCNPISGHATLYWYQQILGQGPKLLIQFQNNGVVDDSQLPKDRFSAERLKGVDSTLKIQPAKLEDSAVYLCASSPIATGSTEAFFGQGTRLTVV.

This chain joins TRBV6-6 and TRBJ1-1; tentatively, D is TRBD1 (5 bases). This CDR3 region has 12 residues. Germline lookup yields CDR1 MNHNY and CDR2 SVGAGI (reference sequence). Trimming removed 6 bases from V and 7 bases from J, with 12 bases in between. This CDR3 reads CASRTRQFEAFF. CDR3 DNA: TGTGCCAGCAGAACGCGACAGTTTGAAGCTTTCTTT.

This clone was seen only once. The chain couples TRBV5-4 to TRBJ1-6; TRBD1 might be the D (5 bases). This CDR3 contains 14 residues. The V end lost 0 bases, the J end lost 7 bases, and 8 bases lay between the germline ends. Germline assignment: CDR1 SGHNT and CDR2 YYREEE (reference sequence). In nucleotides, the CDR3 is TGTGCCAGCAGCTTGGTGGGGGGGAATTCACCCCTCCACTTT. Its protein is CASSLVGGNSPLHF.

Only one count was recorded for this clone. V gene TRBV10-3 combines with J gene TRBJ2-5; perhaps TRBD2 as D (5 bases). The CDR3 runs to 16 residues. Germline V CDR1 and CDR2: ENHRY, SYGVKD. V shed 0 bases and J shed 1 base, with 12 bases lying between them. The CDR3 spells CAISESTSGPQETQYF. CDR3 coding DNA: TGTGCCATCAGTGAGTCGACCAGCGGCCCCCAAGAGACCCAGTACTTC.

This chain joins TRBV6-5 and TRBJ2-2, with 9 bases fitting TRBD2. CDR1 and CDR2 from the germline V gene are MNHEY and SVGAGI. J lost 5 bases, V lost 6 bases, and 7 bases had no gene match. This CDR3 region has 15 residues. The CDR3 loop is CASSRSGGFTGELFF. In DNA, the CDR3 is TGTGCCAGCAGCCGGAGCGGGGGGTTTACCGGGGAGCTGTTTTTT.

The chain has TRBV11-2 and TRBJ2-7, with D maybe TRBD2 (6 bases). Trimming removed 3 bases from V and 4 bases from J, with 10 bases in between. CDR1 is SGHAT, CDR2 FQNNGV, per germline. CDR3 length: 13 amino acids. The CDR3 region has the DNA TGTGCCAGCAGCTTGGGGGACTCTTACGAGCAGTACTTC. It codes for CASSLGDSYEQYF.

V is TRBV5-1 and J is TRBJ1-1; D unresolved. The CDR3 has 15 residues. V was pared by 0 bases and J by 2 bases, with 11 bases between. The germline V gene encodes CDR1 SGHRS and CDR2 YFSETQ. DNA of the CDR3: TGCGCCAGCAGCTTGGATCCGGGGATCAACACTGAAGCTTTCTTT. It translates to CASSLDPGINTEAFF.

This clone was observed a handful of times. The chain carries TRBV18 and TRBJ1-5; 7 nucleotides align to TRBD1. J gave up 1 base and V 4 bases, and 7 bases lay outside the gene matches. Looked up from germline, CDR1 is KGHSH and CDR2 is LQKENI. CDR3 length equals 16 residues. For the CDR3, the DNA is TGTGCCAGCTCACAAGGGACAGTTTCGAGCAATCAGCCCCAGCATTTT. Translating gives CASSQGTVSSNQPQHF.

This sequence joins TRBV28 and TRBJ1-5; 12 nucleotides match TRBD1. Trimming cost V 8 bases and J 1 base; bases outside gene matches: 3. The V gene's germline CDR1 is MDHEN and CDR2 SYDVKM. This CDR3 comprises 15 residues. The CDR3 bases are TGTGCCAGCGGGACAGGGGGCAAGAGCAATCAGCCCCAGCATTTT. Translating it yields CASGTGGKSNQPQHF.